Each of the 7 T cell receptor beta chains below was sequenced from the same sample in a study of blood T cell repertoires in COVID-19. Some clones are missing from TCRdb's copy, which holds only in-frame ones; the method was immunoSEQ multiplex PCR. The data contain 250,000 to 400,000 clones, 89% of them singletons. The sequencing input was PBMCs or T cells enriched from blood (not recorded which). The source is a man between 60 and 75 years old who had recovered from COVID-19.

The chain uses TRBV30 and TRBJ2-2, with 10 nucleotides matching TRBD1. After removal of 4 bases from V and 7 bases from J, the junction contained 6 bases not matched to a gene. The CDR3 consists of 14 residues. Germline loops: CDR1 GTSNPN, CDR2 SVGIG (reference sequence). CDR3 residues: CAWNRDRGLGELFF. CDR3 coding DNA: TGTGCCTGGAACCGGGACAGGGGCCTCGGGGAGCTGTTTTTT. Complete variable domain (other parts from reference TRBV30 and TRBJ2-2): SQTIHQWPATLVQPVGSPLSLECTVEGTSNPNLYWYRQAAGRGLQLLFYSVGIGQISSEVPQNLSASRPQDRQFILSSKKLLLSDSGFYLCAWNRDRGLGELFFGEGSRLTVL.

The chain links TRBV11-2 to TRBJ2-3; TRBD2 might be the D (7 bases). Germline V CDR1 and CDR2: SGHAT, FQNNGV. This CDR3 spans 14 amino acids. The V end was cut by 5 bases, the J end by 5 bases, with 14 bases between. CDR3 in amino acids: CASSGGGGKDTQYF. The CDR3 DNA is TGTGCCAGCAGCGGCGGGGGCGGAAAAGATACGCAGTATTTT. Together with reference TRBV11-2 and TRBJ2-3, the CDR3 gives the full variable domain: EAGVAQSPRYKIIEKRQSVAFWCNPISGHATLYWYQQILGQGPKLLIQFQNNGVVDDSQLPKDRFSAERLKGVDSTLKIQPAKLEDSAVYLCASSGGGGKDTQYFGPGTRLTVL.

The genes are TRBV7-9 and TRBJ2-5, with TRBD2 matching 9 bases. CDR3 length: 15 amino acids. Germline V gene data show CDR1 as SEHNR and CDR2 as FQNEAQ (reference sequence). J lost 1 base, V lost 5 bases, and 5 bases had no gene match. CDR3 in DNA: TGTGCCAGCAGCAGACTAGCGGTGGTCCAAGAGACCCAGTACTTC. It is translated as CASSRLAVVQETQYF.

The chain links TRBV30 to TRBJ2-1; 9 bases align to TRBD1. The CDR3 is 15 amino acids. In germline, CDR1 is GTSNPN, CDR2 SVGIG (reference sequence). The V segment lost 2 bases and the J segment 3 bases; nucleotides outside the gene matches: 5. The CDR3 here is CAWSRGQGFYNEQFF. The CDR3 DNA reads TGTGCCTGGAGTCGGGGACAGGGATTCTACAATGAGCAGTTCTTC.

This sequence joins TRBV5-1 and TRBJ2-5; D gene uncertain. The CDR3 has 12 residues. Germline-derived CDR1 and CDR2 are SGHRS and YFSETQ. V lost 3 bases and J 1 base, leaving 4 bases between the germline ends. CDR3: CASSYTQETQYF. DNA for the CDR3: TGCGCCAGCAGCTACACCCAAGAGACCCAGTACTTC.

V is TRBV6-5 and J is TRBJ2-7; possibly TRBD2 for D (7 bases). V was trimmed by 4 bases and J by 5 bases, leaving 15 bases between them. Germline lookup yields CDR1 MNHEY and CDR2 SVGAGI. CDR3 length: 14 amino acids. The DNA of the CDR3 is TGTGCCAGCAGTTTGTTACAGGGAGGGAACGAGCAGTACTTC. Residues: CASSLLQGGNEQYF.

This chain connects TRBV28 to TRBJ2-7; tentatively, D is TRBD1 (6 bases). Germline values: CDR1 MDHEN, CDR2 SYDVKM. The CDR3 runs to 15 residues. Trimming cost V 3 bases and J 2 bases, with 14 bases left between them. This chain's CDR3 is CASSLGRGIPYEQYF. Here the CDR3 DNA reads TGTGCCAGCAGTTTGGGAAGGGGGATCCCCTACGAGCAGTACTTC.